This entry lists 5 T cell receptor beta chains sequenced from one sample in a study of Graves' ophthalmopathy and Graves' hyperthyroidism. Amplification of the TCR beta CDR3 regions used RNA transcripts (as template). The workflow started with a first-round RT-PCR run with HTBI primers and then moved on to a second-round multiplex PCR. TCRdb reanalysed the multiplex PCR reads using MiXCR and keeps one entry per CDR3 protein. The sample holds hundreds of thousands of distinct CDR3 sequences, around 21% seen once. The sequenced material came from peripheral blood. These receptors were taken from a woman between 18 and 30 years old with stable Graves' hyperthyroidism.

This clonotype was found a few times. This chain uses TRBV11-2 with TRBJ2-7; unclear D gene. The CDR3 is made up of 12 amino acids. Germline lookup yields CDR1 SGHAT and CDR2 FQNNGV. Trimming removed 4 bases at V and 2 bases at J, with 6 bases between. For the CDR3, the DNA is TGTGCCAGCAGCTCTTTAACCTACGAGCAGTACTTC. This gives the protein CASSSLTYEQYF.

This clonotype was seen ten or more times. The chain has TRBV6-2 or TRBV6-3 and TRBJ2-7, with no clear D. Per germline, CDR1 MNHEY and CDR2 SVGEGT. Trimming took off 4 bases at V and 3 bases at J, with 16 bases between the two ends. There are 15 residues in the CDR3. The CDR3 loop reads CASSLWQSSHYEQYF. The CDR3 nucleotides read TGTGCCAGCAGTTTGTGGCAGTCCTCTCACTACGAGCAGTACTTC.

This clonotype was seen many times. The CDR3 loop reads CASSFLRDSYEQYF. Written as DNA, the CDR3 is TGTGCCAGCAGTTTTCTCAGAGACAGCTACGAGCAGTACTTC. The gene calls are TRBV12-3 or TRBV12-4 and TRBJ2-7; tentative D call: TRBD1 (5 bases). The CDR3 has 14 residues. The V end lost 3 bases, the J end lost 3 bases, and 12 bases lay between the germline ends.

This clonotype was counted a few times. The chain links TRBV30 to TRBJ2-7, with D tentatively TRBD2 (6 bases). V lost 5 bases to trimming and J lost 6 bases, with 11 bases between them. CDR1 and CDR2 from the germline V gene are GTSNPN and SVGIG (reference sequence). This CDR3 is built from 11 residues. CDR3 residues: CAWQTSVEQYF. The CDR3 coding sequence is TGTGCCTGGCAGACTAGTGTCGAGCAGTACTTC.

This clonotype was found many times. This chain uses TRBV11-2 with TRBJ2-2, with 8 bases matching TRBD2. This CDR3 comprises 16 residues. CDR1 is SGHAT, CDR2 FQNNGV, per germline. Losses at the gene ends were 0 bases for V and 5 bases for J; bases not matched to a gene: 5. As DNA, the CDR3 is TGTGCCAGCAGCTTAGATGGCGGGAGGAGGACCGGGGAGCTGTTTTTT. Its protein product is CASSLDGGRRTGELFF.